This T cell receptor (beta chain) was observed in a study of T cell changes during pregnancy in multiple sclerosis. Sequencing used immunoSEQ multiplex PCR; TCRdb keeps in-frame clones, though not all of them. The sample gives approximately 42,000 clones, less than 90% of which show up once; around 0.65% is in the top ten. This clone was counted only a few times. This sample comprised CD4+ T cells from peripheral blood mononuclear cells, obtained before pregnancy. The receptor comes from a female donor with multiple sclerosis, enrolled in a pregnancy study.

CDR3 nucleotides: TGTGCCTGGAGTGTGACATGGAACACTGAAGCTTTCTTT. Amino acids: CAWSVTWNTEAFF. The chain combines TRBV30 with TRBJ1-1; D ambiguous. This CDR3 spans 13 amino acids. CDR1 and CDR2 (germline): GTSNPN, SVGIG (reference sequence). The V end was cut by 0 bases, the J end by 1 base, with 6 bases between.